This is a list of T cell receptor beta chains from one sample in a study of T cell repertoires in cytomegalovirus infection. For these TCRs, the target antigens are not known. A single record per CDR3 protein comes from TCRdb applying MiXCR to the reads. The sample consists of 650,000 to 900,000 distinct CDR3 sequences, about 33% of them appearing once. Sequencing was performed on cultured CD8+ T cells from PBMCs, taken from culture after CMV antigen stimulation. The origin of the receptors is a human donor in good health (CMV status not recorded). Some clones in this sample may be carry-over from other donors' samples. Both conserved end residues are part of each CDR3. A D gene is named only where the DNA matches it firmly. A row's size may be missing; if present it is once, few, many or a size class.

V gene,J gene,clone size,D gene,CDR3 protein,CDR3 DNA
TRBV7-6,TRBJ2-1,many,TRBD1,CASSAYRGLYNEQFF,TGTGCCAGCAGCGCCTACAGGGGGCTTTACAATGAGCAGTTCTTC
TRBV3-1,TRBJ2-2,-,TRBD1,CASTTGGSTGELFF,TGTGCCAGCACCACAGGGGGAAGCACCGGGGAGCTGTTTTTT
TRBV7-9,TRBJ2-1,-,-,CASSSYGIEQFF,TGTGCCAGCAGCTCGTACGGGATTGAGCAGTTCTTC
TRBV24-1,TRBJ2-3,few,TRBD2,CATSDRLAGDTQYF,TGTGCCACCAGTGATAGGCTAGCGGGGGATACGCAGTATTTT
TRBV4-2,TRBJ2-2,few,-,CASSTGTFDTGELFF,TGTGCCAGCAGCACCGGGACCTTCGACACCGGGGAGCTGTTTTTT
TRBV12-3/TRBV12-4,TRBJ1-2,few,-,CASSTPGNYGYTF,TGTGCCAGCAGTACCCCGGGGAACTATGGCTACACCTTC
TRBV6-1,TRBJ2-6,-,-,CASSVTTVGANVLTF,TGTGCCAGCAGTGTCACTACTGTAGGGGCCAACGTCCTGACTTTC
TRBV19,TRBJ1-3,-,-,CASSRSMKIYF,TGTGCCAGTAGTAGGAGTATGAAGATATATTTT
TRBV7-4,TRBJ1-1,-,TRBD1,CASSVRQGMGLEAFF,TGTGCCAGCAGCGTCCGACAGGGGATGGGCCTTGAAGCTTTCTTT
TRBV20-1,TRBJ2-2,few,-,CSAKGLLTGELFF,TGCAGTGCTAAGGGACTCCTCACCGGGGAGCTGTTTTTT
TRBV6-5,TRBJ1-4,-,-,CASSYTSGNEKLFF,TGTGCCAGCAGTTACACTTCGGGTAATGAAAAACTGTTTTTT
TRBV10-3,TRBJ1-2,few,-,CAISADSRQFNYGYTF,TGTGCCATCAGTGCCGACAGCCGCCAATTTAACTATGGCTACACCTTC
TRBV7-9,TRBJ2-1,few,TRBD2,CASETSGGSSYNEQFF,TGTGCCAGCGAGACTAGCGGGGGTAGCTCCTACAATGAGCAGTTCTTC
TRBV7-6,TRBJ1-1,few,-,CASSFQEGNTEAFF,TGTGCCAGCAGCTTCCAGGAGGGAAACACTGAAGCTTTCTTT
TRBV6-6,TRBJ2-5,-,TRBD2,CASSYSAGGAESETQYF,TGTGCCAGCAGTTACTCGGCGGGGGGCGCCGAGTCAGAGACCCAGTACTTC
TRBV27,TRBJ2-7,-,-,CASSPSVGYEQYF,TGTGCCAGCAGTCCTAGCGTAGGCTACGAGCAGTACTTC